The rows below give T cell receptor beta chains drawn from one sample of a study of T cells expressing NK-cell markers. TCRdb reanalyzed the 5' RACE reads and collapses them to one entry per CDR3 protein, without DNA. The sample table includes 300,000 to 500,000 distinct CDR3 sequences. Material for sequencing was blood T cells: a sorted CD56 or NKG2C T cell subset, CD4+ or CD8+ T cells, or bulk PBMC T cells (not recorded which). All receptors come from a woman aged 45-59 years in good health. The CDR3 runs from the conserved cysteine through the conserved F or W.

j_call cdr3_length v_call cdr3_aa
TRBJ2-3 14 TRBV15 CATSRELAADTQYF
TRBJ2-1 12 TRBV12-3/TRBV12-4 CASSILINEQFF
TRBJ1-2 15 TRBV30 CAWIPNVLGFYGYTF
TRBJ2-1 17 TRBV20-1 CSARDHSSGRAYGEQFF
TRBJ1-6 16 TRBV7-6 CASSLAKWDSHSPLHF
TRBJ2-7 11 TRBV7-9 CASSASGEQYF
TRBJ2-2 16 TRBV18 CATTPQRRRDTGELFF
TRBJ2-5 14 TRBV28 CASSNRARWETQYF
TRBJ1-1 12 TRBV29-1 CSGRIVNTEAFF
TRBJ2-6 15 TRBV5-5 CASSTRGAGANVLTF
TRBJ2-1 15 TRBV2 CAKAGTSGRGDEQFF
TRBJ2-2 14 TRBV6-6 CASSRLAGTGELFF
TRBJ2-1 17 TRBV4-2 CASSQSTGTGRYNEQFF
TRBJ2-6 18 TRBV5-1 CASSPTGTGGTGANVLTF
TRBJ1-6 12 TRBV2 CASRADNSPLHF
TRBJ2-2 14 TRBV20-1 CSAPHDRVGGELFF
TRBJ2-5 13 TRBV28 CASNEGQLETQYF
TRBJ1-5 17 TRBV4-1 CASSQLLQGTGNQPQHF
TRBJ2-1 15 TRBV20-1 CSASAAVGQRNEQFF
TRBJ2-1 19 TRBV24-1 CATSDPRRVASGSFDEQFF
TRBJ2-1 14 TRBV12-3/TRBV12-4 CASSLGFRVGYEFF
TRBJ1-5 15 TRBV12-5 CASASPGGRNQPQHF
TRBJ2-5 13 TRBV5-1 CASNGRAQETQYF
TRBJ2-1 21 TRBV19 CASSIDRIFGTSGRVFYEQFF
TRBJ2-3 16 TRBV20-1 CRPTGKLAGLTDTQYF
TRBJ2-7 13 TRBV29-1 CSVDGAGSIEQYF
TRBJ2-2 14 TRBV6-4 CASSDDGLTGELFF
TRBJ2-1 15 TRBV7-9 CASSLAQTSGQEQFF
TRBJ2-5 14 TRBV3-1 CASSQKGTAGTQYF
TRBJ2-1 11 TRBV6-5 CASISRGEQFF
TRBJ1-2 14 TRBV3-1 CASSRDRRNYGYTF
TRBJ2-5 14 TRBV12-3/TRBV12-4 CASSSRAKEETQYF
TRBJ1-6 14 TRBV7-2 CASSSRQLNSPLHF
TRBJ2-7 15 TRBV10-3 CAISASGTPGDEQYF
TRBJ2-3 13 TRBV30 CAWRRGEVDTQYF
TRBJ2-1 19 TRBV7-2 CASSLDPPYRGRSYNEQFF
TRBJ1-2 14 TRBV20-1 CSAPLEMASYGYTF
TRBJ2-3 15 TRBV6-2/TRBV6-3 CASTDGTFRTDTQYF